The clone carrying this T cell receptor (beta chain) has just a few counts. Healthy bone marrow donors supplied every sample. The data stem from a study of cytomegalovirus exposure and HLA in healthy donors. The PCR contained 60 Vbeta and 13 Jbeta primers. In the study's own analysis: Later, an analysis found around 77 million unique TCR beta chains, and 9.5 million to 11 million of these were shared. Generated by immunoSEQ multiplex PCR, the TCRdb table keeps only in-frame clones and is missing some. V, J and clone size reflect that table, while D and trimming were determined from the DNA. The sample holds 130,000 to 150,000 clones; about two thirds are singletons and the top ten take approximately 4.2%. The origin of this receptor is a man between 60 and 75 years old in good health and CMV-seronegative. The sample comprised PBMCs.

CDR3 sequence: CASSFNLAGLSYEQYF. For the CDR3, the DNA is TGCGCCAGCAGCTTTAACCTAGCGGGATTATCCTACGAGCAGTACTTC. The chain joins TRBV5-1 to TRBJ2-5; TRBD2 matches 9 bases. With the DNA end fitting TRBJ2-7 better, the J assignment may be wrong. CDR1 SGHRS and CDR2 YFSETQ come from the germline V gene. The length of the CDR3 is 16 residues.